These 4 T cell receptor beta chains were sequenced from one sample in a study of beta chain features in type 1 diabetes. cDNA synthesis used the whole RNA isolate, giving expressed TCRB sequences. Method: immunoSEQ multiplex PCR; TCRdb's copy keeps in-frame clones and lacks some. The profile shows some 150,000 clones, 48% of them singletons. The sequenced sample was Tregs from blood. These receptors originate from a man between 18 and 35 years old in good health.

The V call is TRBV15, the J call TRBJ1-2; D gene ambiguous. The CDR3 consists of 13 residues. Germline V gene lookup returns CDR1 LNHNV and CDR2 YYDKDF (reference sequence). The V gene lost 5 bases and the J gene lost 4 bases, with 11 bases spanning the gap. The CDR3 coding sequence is TGTGCCACCAGCCCGCAGCTAGTCTATGGCTACACCTTC. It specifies CATSPQLVYGYTF.

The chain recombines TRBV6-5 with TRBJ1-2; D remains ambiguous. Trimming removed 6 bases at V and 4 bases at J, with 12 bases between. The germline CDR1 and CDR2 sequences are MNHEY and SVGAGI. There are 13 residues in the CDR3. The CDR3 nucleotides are TGTGCCAGCAGGGAGGGCGTCCTCTATGGCTACACCTTC. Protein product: CASREGVLYGYTF.

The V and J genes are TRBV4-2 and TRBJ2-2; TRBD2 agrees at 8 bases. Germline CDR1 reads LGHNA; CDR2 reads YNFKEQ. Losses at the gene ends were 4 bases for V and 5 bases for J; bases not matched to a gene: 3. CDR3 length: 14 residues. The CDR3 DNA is TGTGCCAGCAGCCCAAGCGGGAGTACCGGGGAGCTGTTTTTT. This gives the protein CASSPSGSTGELFF.

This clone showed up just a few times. CDR3 coding DNA: TGTGCCAGCAGCCCCGTTCGTCGGGGACTCTCTGGAAACACCATATATTTT. This sequence encodes CASSPVRRGLSGNTIYF. V is TRBV14 and J is TRBJ1-3; tentatively, D is TRBD1 (5 bases). CDR1 and CDR2 from the germline V gene are SGHDN and FVKESK. The CDR3 length is 17 residues. Trimming stripped 4 bases from V and 0 bases from J, with 16 bases between.